This T cell receptor (beta chain) originates from a study of control samples from healthy donors and cancer patients. Per germline, CDR1 SNHLY and CDR2 FYNNEI. With 6 bases removed from V and 0 bases from J, the gap between germline ends came to 15 bases. The CDR3 extends over 16 amino acids. TCRdb keeps only in-frame clones here, not all; method: immunoSEQ multiplex PCR. The table lists about 230,000 clones, about 80% of them singletons. Sequencing input: PBMCs. The TCR was taken from a woman aged 60 to 75 with lung cancer. The chain carries TRBV2 and TRBJ1-5, with D uncertain. In DNA, the CDR3 is TGTGCCAGCAGCGACGGGGTTCCCAATAGCAATCAGCCCCAGCATTTT. This gives the protein CASSDGVPNSNQPQHF. The complete variable domain, with remaining parts taken from reference TRBV2 and TRBJ1-5, reads EPEVTQTPSHQVTQMGQEVILRCVPISNHLYFYWYRQILGQKVEFLVSFYNNEISEKSEIFDDQFSVERPDGSNFTLKIRSTKLEDSAMYFCASSDGVPNSNQPQHFGDGTRLSIL.